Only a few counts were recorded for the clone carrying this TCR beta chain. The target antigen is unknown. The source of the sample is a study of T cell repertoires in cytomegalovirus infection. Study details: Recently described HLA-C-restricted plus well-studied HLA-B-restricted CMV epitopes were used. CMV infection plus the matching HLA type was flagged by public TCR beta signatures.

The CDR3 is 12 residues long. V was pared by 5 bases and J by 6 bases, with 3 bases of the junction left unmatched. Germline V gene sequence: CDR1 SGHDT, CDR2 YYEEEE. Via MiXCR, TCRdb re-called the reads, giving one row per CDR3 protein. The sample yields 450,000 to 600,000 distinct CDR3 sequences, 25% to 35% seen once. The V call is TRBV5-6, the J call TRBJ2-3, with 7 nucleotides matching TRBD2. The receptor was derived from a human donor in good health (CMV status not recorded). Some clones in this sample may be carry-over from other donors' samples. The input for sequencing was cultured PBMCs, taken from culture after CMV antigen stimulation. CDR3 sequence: CASRLGRDTQYF. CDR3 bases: TGTGCCAGCAGACTCGGGAGGGATACGCAGTATTTT.